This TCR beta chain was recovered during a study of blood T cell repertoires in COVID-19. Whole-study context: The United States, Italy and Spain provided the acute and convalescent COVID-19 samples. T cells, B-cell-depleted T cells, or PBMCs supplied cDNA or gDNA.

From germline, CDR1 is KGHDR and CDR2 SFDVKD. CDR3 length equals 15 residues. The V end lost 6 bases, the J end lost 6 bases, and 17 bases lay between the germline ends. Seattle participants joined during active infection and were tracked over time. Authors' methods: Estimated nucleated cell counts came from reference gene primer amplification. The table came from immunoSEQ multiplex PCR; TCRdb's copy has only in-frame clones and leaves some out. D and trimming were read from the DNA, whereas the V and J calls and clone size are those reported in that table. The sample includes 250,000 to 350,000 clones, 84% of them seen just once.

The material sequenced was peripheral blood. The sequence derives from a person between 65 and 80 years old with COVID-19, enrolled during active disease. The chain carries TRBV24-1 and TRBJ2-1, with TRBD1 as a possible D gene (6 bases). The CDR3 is CATSPRGTGFNEQFF. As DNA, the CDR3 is TGTGCCACCAGTCCCAGGGGAACAGGGTTCAATGAGCAGTTCTTC.